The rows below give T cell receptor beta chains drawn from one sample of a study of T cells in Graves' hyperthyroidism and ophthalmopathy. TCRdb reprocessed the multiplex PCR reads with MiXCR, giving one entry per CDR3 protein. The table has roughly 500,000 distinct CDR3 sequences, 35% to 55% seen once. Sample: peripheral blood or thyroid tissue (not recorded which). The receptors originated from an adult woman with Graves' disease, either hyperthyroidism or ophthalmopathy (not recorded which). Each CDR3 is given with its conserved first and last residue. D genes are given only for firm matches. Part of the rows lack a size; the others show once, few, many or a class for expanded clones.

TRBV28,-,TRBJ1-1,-,CASRLAGEGAFF,TGTGCCAGCAGACTAGCGGGAGAGGGGGCTTTCTTT
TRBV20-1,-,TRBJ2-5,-,CSARDTRQETQYF,TGCAGTGCTAGAGATACGCGGCAAGAGACCCAGTACTTC
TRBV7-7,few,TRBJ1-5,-,CASSFIRSGFQPQHF,TGTGCCAGCAGCTTTATCCGTTCAGGGTTTCAGCCCCAGCATTTT
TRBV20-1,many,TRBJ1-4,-,CSAAEGRGEKLFF,TGCAGTGCAGCGGAGGGGCGCGGGGAAAAACTGTTTTTT
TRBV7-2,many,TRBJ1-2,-,CASSARDADYGYTF,TGTGCCAGCAGCGCAAGGGACGCCGACTATGGCTACACCTTC
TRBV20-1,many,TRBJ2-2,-,CSAAENTGELFF,TGCAGTGCTGCAGAGAACACCGGGGAGCTGTTTTTT
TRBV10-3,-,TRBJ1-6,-,CAIKAGHESPLHF,TGTGCCATCAAAGCAGGGCATGAGTCACCCCTCCACTTT
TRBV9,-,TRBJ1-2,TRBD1,CASSPRSGQTQRTYGDTF,TGTGCCAGTAGCCCCCGATCGGGACAGACCCAACGAACGTATGGCGACACCTTC
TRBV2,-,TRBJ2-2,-,CASSDSTGAYANTGELFF,TGTGCCAGCAGTGACTCGACGGGGGCATACGCGAACACCGGGGAGCTGTTTTTT
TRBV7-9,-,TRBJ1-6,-,CASSLGQRFSPLHF,TGTGCCAGCAGCTTAGGACAGAGATTTTCACCCCTCCACTTT
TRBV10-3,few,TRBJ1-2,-,CAISEDGPYYGYTF,TGTGCCATCAGTGAGGACGGGCCCTACTATGGCTACACCTTC
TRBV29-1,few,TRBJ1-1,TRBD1,CSVVGQGRGTEAFF,TGCAGCGTTGTGGGACAGGGGAGGGGCACTGAAGCTTTCTTT
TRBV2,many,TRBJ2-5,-,CASSGSPGETQYF,TGTGCCAGCAGTGGGTCCCCGGGGGAGACCCAGTACTTC
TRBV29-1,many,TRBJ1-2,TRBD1,CSVYAGGDYGYTF,TGCAGCGTTTACGCAGGGGGCGACTATGGCTACACCTTC
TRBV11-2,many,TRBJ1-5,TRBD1,CASSSVTGAHQPQHF,TGTGCCAGCAGCTCGGTGACAGGGGCGCATCAGCCCCAGCATTTT
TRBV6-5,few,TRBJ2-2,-,CASSYEENTGELFF,TGTGCCAGCAGTTACGAGGAAAACACCGGGGAGCTGTTTTTT
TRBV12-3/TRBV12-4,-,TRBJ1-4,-,CASSFRQGYGEKLFF,TGTGCCAGCAGTTTCCGCCAGGGATATGGTGAAAAACTGTTTTTT
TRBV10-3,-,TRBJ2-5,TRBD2,CAISDGLAGGKTQYF,TGTGCCATCAGTGACGGACTAGCGGGAGGAAAGACCCAGTACTTC
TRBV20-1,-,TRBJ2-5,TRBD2,CSARPGLAGGPAETQYF,TGCAGTGCTAGGCCGGGACTAGCGGGAGGGCCAGCAGAGACCCAGTACTTC
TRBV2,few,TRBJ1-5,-,CASNPSGRGSNQPQHF,TGTGCCAGCAACCCTTCCGGCCGGGGTAGCAATCAGCCCCAGCATTTT
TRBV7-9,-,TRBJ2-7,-,CASSRTHLAFYEQYF,TGTGCCAGCAGCCGCACCCATTTGGCGTTTTACGAGCAGTACTTC
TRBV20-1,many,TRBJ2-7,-,CSAIPGTEDEQYF,TGCAGTGCCATTCCCGGGACGGAAGACGAGCAGTACTTC
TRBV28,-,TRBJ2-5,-,CASGLRGEAKQETQYF,TGTGCCAGCGGTCTTCGTGGGGAGGCCAAACAAGAGACCCAGTACTTC
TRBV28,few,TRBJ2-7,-,CASSLLSETTYEQYF,TGTGCCAGCAGTTTATTATCAGAGACGACCTACGAGCAGTACTTC
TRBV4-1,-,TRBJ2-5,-,CASSRGAMAGTPETQYF,TGCGCCAGCAGCCGGGGGGCCATGGCCGGGACGCCAGAGACCCAGTACTTC
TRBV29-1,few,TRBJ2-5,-,CSVYGSEETQYF,TGCAGCGTTTACGGGTCCGAGGAGACCCAGTACTTC
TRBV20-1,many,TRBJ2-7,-,CSARGGGTYEQYF,TGCAGTGCTAGAGGAGGAGGGACCTACGAGCAGTACTTC